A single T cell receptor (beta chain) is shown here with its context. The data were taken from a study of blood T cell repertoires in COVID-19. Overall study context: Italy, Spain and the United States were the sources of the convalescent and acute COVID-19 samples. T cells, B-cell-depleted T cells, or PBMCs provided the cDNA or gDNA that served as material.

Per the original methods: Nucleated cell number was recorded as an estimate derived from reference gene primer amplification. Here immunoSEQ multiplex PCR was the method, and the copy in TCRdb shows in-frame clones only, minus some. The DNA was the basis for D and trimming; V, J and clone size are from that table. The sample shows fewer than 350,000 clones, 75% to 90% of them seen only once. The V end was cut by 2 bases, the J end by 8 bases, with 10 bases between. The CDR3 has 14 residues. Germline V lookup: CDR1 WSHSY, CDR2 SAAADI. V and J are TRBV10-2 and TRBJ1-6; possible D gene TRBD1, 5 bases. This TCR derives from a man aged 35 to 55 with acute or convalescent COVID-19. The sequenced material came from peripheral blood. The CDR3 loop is CASSEGRGYSPLHF. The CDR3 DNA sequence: TGCGCCAGCAGTGAGGGGCGGGGGTATTCACCCCTCCACTTT.